The present T cell receptor beta chain was sequenced within a study of blood T cell repertoires in COVID-19. About the study: The United States, Italy and Spain were the sources of the acute and convalescent COVID-19 samples.

The CDR3 sequence is 14 residues long. V was pared by 1 base and J by 11 bases, with 12 bases between. Germline assignment: CDR1 LGHDT and CDR2 YNNKEL (reference sequence). This clone has only one observation. Methods used by the authors: Amplified reference gene primers provided the basis for estimating nucleated cell counts. Assay used: immunoSEQ multiplex PCR; TCRdb lists only in-frame clones, some missing. The V and J calls and the clone size are those of that table, but D and trimming were determined from the DNA. The data contain about 200,000 clones, approximately 90% of them seen just once; the ten biggest clones take up about 5%.

The sample comprised peripheral blood. The rearrangement joins TRBV3-1 (or the pseudogene TRBV3-2) to TRBJ1-6, with a weak D call TRBD1 (5 bases). The receptor's source is a woman between 35 and 50 years old with acute or convalescent COVID-19. The CDR3 region has the DNA TGTGCCAGCAGCCAAGGACAGAACTTTGCACCCCTCCACTTT. Residues: CASSQGQNFAPLHF.